The text below deals with one TCR beta chain. The antigen is undetermined. PCR employed 60 Vbeta and 13 Jbeta primers. Assay: immunoSEQ multiplex PCR; the TCRdb copy retains only in-frame clones and omits some. The sample includes more than 95,000 clones, around 60% of them seen just once. CDR3 size: 14 residues. Trimming left V 0 bases short and J 1 base short, with 6 bases between. Germline V gene sequence: CDR1 LNHNV, CDR2 YYDKDF (reference sequence). This entry is derived from a study of cytomegalovirus exposure and HLA in healthy donors. General observations from the study: Analyses of presence and absence presupposed an approximately uniform sequencing depth across donors.

The chain has TRBV15 and TRBJ1-1; D possibly corresponds to TRBD1 (6 bases). The sequencing input was PBMCs. This receptor was obtained from a man aged 55 to 70 in good health and CMV-seronegative. DNA of the CDR3: TGTGCCACCAGCAGAGACAGGGGGAACACTGAAGCTTTCTTT. Its protein is CATSRDRGNTEAFF.